What follows are 22 T cell receptor beta chains derived from one specimen sequenced in a study of blood T cell repertoires in COVID-19. Repertoires were generated with immunoSEQ multiplex PCR, while TCRdb's copy carries only in-frame clones and drops some. Of 300,000 to 400,000 clones listed, 87% were seen once; the top ten hold 9.9%. Input material: peripheral blood. The receptors here all came from a man under 40 with COVID-19, enrolled during active disease.

The chain combines TRBV6-2 or TRBV6-3 with TRBJ1-1, with D possibly matching TRBD1 (5 bases). CDR3 length: 16 amino acids. Per germline, CDR1 MNHEY and CDR2 SVGEGT. V lost 3 bases to trimming and J lost 4 bases, with 18 bases between them. The CDR3 DNA follows: TGTGCCAGCAGTTATGGGTCAGGGTTTCTAGGCACTGAAGCTTTCTTT. This translates into CASSYGSGFLGTEAFF.

This clone came up once. The J gene is TRBJ1-3, the V gene TRBV10-3, with D uncertain. Germline V gives CDR1 ENHRY, CDR2 SYGVKD. Trimming removed 4 bases at V and 0 bases at J, with 13 bases between. There are 16 residues in the CDR3. Written as DNA, the CDR3 is TGTGCCATCAGTGCGTCAAGCCTTAGCTCTGGAAACACCATATATTTT. The encoded protein is CAISASSLSSGNTIYF.

The chain carries TRBV28 and TRBJ1-5, with TRBD1 as a possible D gene (5 bases). CDR1 and CDR2 from the germline V gene are MDHEN and SYDVKM. Trimming shortened V by 5 bases and J by 7 bases, and 15 bases separated the two germline ends. This CDR3 comprises 14 residues. CDR3 region: CASSAGDFFQPQHF. For the CDR3, the DNA is TGTGCCAGCAGTGCGGGGGACTTTTTCCAGCCCCAGCATTTT. The full variable domain, with the rest looked up from reference TRBV28 and TRBJ1-5, is DVKVTQSSRYLVKRTGEKVFLECVQDMDHENMFWYRQDPGLGLRLIYFSYDVKMKEKGDIPEGYSVSREKKERFSLILESASTNQTSMYLCASSAGDFFQPQHFGDGTRLSIL.

This chain links TRBV28 with TRBJ2-7; D is uncertain. This CDR3 has 11 amino acids. With 5 bases removed from V and 7 bases from J, the gap between germline ends came to 9 bases. CDR1 and CDR2 (germline): MDHEN, SYDVKM. The CDR3 DNA reads TGTGCCAGCAGTGCCACACGAGAGCAGTACTTC. Its protein is CASSATREQYF.

The chain joins TRBV5-4 to TRBJ2-3, with D possibly matching TRBD1 (6 bases). The V gene's germline CDR1 is SGHNT and CDR2 YYREEE (reference sequence). CDR3 length: 19 residues. V lost 6 bases and J lost 4, with 30 bases in between. CDR3 residues: CASTMGWQGTGRMADTQYF. The CDR3 DNA is TGTGCCAGCACCATGGGATGGCAGGGGACGGGGCGGATGGCAGATACGCAGTATTTT.

This clone came up many times. The rearrangement joins TRBV5-4 to TRBJ2-7, with D possibly TRBD1 on 6 matching bases. Germline lookup yields CDR1 SGHNT and CDR2 YYREEE (reference sequence). The CDR3 runs 15 residues. Trimming cost V 2 bases and J 4 bases, with 16 bases left between them. CDR3 protein: CASSFGQSSAYEQYF. The DNA of the CDR3 is TGTGCCAGCAGCTTCGGACAGAGTAGTGCATACGAGCAGTACTTC.

This chain connects TRBV5-1 to TRBJ2-3; the match to TRBD2 covers 10 bases. Germline V gene data show CDR1 as SGHRS and CDR2 as YFSETQ. The J segment lost 3 bases and the V segment lost 5 bases, leaving 12 bases of the junction unmatched. There are 17 residues in the CDR3. The CDR3 loop is CASSSSSSGSRTDTQYF. The CDR3 DNA reads as TGCGCCAGCAGTTCATCTTCTAGCGGGAGTCGGACAGATACGCAGTATTTT.

The gene calls are TRBV7-8 and TRBJ2-4, with TRBD2 as a possible D gene (5 bases). The germline CDR1 and CDR2 sequences are SGHVS and FQNEAQ. Trimming pared 5 bases from V and 1 base from J, leaving 18 bases between. This CDR3 spans 17 amino acids. In DNA, the CDR3 is TGTGCCAGCAGCCCCGGGTGGCGGGTAGAGGCCAAAAACATTCAGTACTTC. This encodes CASSPGWRVEAKNIQYF. The full variable domain, rest sourced from reference TRBV7-8 and TRBJ2-4, is GAGVSQSPRYKVAKRGQDVALRCDPISGHVSLFWYQQALGQGPEFLTYFQNEAQLDKSGLPSDRFFAERPEGSVSTLKIQRTQQEDSAVYLCASSPGWRVEAKNIQYFGAGTRLSVL.

This chain links TRBV10-3 with TRBJ1-4; TRBD1 matches 10 bases. Germline V gives CDR1 ENHRY, CDR2 SYGVKD. Losses at the gene ends were 6 bases for V and 6 bases for J; bases not matched to a gene: 4. This CDR3 region has 14 residues. The CDR3 sequence is CAISPGTGDEKLFF. As DNA, the CDR3 is TGTGCCATCAGCCCCGGGACAGGGGATGAAAAACTGTTTTTT.

The chain joins TRBV10-3 to TRBJ2-1; 14 bases are shared with TRBD2. Germline trimming cut 7 bases from V and 8 bases from J; bases unmatched to any gene: 7. The CDR3 consists of 15 residues. The germline V gene has CDR1 ENHRY and CDR2 SYGVKD. CDR3 sequence: CAIKKGLAGVDEQFF. The CDR3 DNA reads as TGTGCCATCAAAAAGGGACTAGCGGGAGTTGATGAGCAGTTCTTC.

The V gene is TRBV19, the J gene TRBJ1-4, with D possibly being TRBD1 (6 bases). V shed 5 bases and J shed 6 bases, with 22 bases lying between them. Looked up from germline, CDR1 is LNHDA and CDR2 is SQIVND (reference sequence). The CDR3 covers 17 residues. CDR3 bases: TGTGCCAGTAGTCGGACCCGACAGGCGGATCTCGATGAAAAACTGTTTTTT. Its translation: CASSRTRQADLDEKLFF.

Worth noting for this clone: Sequence at one end of the junction differs from germline and may be a read error. The V call is TRBV2, the J call TRBJ2-7; TRBD1 might be the D (5 bases). CDR3 length: 12 amino acids. Germline V gives CDR1 SNHLY, CDR2 FYNNEI. CDR3 nucleotide sequence: TGTGCCAGCAGTGAAGACGGGTTGGGGCCACATTTC. It encodes CASSEDGLGPHF.

The chain combines TRBV5-1 with TRBJ2-5, with D tentatively TRBD1 (7 bases). With 0 bases removed from V and 9 bases from J, the gap between germline ends came to 18 bases. The germline CDR1 and CDR2 sequences are SGHRS and YFSETQ. This CDR3 contains 15 residues. The CDR3 region is CASSLEAGGPRAQYF. Written as DNA, the CDR3 is TGCGCCAGCAGCTTGGAAGCAGGGGGGCCCAGGGCCCAGTACTTC.

CDR3 nucleotide sequence: TGTGCCACCAGTGATGCAGGGGGCCCCCAAGAGACCCAGTACTTC. Protein product: CATSDAGGPQETQYF. The chain has TRBV24-1 and TRBJ2-5; TRBD1 aligns across 8 bases. The CDR3 runs to 15 residues. CDR1 and CDR2 (germline): KGHDR, SFDVKD. After removal of 3 bases from V and 1 base from J, the junction contained 3 bases not matched to a gene.

To note about this clone: The sample holds other DNA sequences that translate to the same CDR3. CDR3 in amino acids: CASSPSQETQYF. The CDR3 DNA is TGTGCCAGCTCACCTTCACAAGAGACCCAGTACTTC. The V and J genes are TRBV18 and TRBJ2-5; D is undetermined. Germline assignment: CDR1 KGHSH and CDR2 LQKENI. V gave up 3 bases and J gave up 2 bases, with 4 bases separating them. This CDR3 region has 12 residues.

V gene TRBV29-1 combines with J gene TRBJ1-2, with a tentative D call TRBD1 (6 bases). Germline CDR1 SQVTM, CDR2 ANQGSEA. This CDR3 contains 13 residues. Deletions cut 7 bases from V and 0 bases from J, with 12 bases between. DNA for the CDR3: TGCAGCGGGGGACACGGAGCTAACTATGGCTACACCTTC. It codes for CSGGHGANYGYTF.

The V gene is TRBV4-1, the J gene TRBJ2-6; D gene unclear. Between the trimmed V and J ends, which lost 0 bases and 0 bases, there was a span of 9 bases. Germline lookup yields CDR1 MGHRA and CDR2 YSYEKL. The CDR3 contains 17 residues. The CDR3 DNA is TGCGCCAGCAGCCAAGAAAGAGCCGTCTCTGGGGCCAACGTCCTGACTTTC. Its translation is CASSQERAVSGANVLTF.

The chain links TRBV7-9 to TRBJ2-3; 7 nucleotides line up with TRBD2. Germline V CDR1 and CDR2: SEHNR, FQNEAQ (reference sequence). The trim removed 5 bases at V and 4 bases at J, leaving 15 bases unmatched. The length of the CDR3 is 17 residues. DNA of the CDR3: TGTGCCAGCAGCCCTGGGATCGGGCTAGCGGAGGCAGATACGCAGTATTTT. Protein sequence: CASSPGIGLAEADTQYF.

This clone was detected once. The rearrangement links TRBV6-5 to TRBJ2-7, with D possibly being TRBD1 (5 bases). V was cut by 0 bases and J by 3 bases, with 12 bases left in between. The CDR3 totals 15 residues. The germline gives CDR1 MNHEY, CDR2 SVGAGI. The CDR3 DNA reads TGTGCCAGCAGTTACTCAGCAGGGTATGGCTACGAGCAGTACTTC. Protein: CASSYSAGYGYEQYF.

The rearrangement uses TRBV7-8 and TRBJ1-6, with D tentatively TRBD1 (6 bases). This CDR3 spans 14 amino acids. Trimming left V 5 bases short and J 4 bases short, with 9 bases between. CDR1 is SGHVS, CDR2 FQNEAQ, per germline. Written as DNA, the CDR3 is TGTGCCAGCAGCCAACAGGGTTATAATTCACCCCTCCACTTT. This translates into CASSQQGYNSPLHF.

Only one count was recorded for this clone. The rearrangement links TRBV6-2 or TRBV6-3 to TRBJ2-7; weak D call: TRBD2 (6 bases). This CDR3 comprises 16 residues. Germline CDR1 and CDR2: MNHEY and SVGEGT. The V end lost 2 bases, the J end lost 0 bases, and 14 bases lay between the germline ends. The CDR3 nucleotides are TGTGCCAGCAGTTACCGGGGGTCTGGAGGCTCCTACGAGCAGTACTTC. Translation: CASSYRGSGGSYEQYF.

The J gene is TRBJ2-3, the V gene TRBV7-2; D gene uncertain. V gave up 0 bases and J gave up 0 bases, with 13 bases separating them. The CDR3 length is 17 residues. Germline values: CDR1 SGHTA, CDR2 FQGNSA. CDR3 nucleotides: TGTGCCAGCAGCTTAGCGAGCCCACTCTACAGCACAGATACGCAGTATTTT. Amino acid sequence: CASSLASPLYSTDTQYF. The full variable domain, rest sourced from reference TRBV7-2 and TRBJ2-3, is GAGVSQSPSNKVTEKGKDVELRCDPISGHTALYWYRQSLGQGLEFLIYFQGNSAPDKSGLPSDRFSAERTGGSVSTLTIQRTQQEDSAVYLCASSLASPLYSTDTQYFGPGTRLTVL.